The next 5 T cell receptor beta chains were all read from a single sample in a study of beta chain features in type 1 diabetes. Study findings and constraints: In all four CD4+ subsets, TCRB CDR3 length was significantly, moderately reduced in type 1 diabetes.

These receptors are not linked to any known antigen. The isolated RNA, all of it, was reverse transcribed, so expressed TCRB transcripts were what got sequenced. This table comes from immunoSEQ multiplex PCR, and its TCRdb copy is limited to in-frame clones, with some not included. Altogether 130,000 or so clones are present, approximately 16% being singletons, with the ten largest covering less than 3%. What was sequenced was central memory CD4+ T cells from blood. These receptor sequences come from a man aged 25-45 years with type 1 diabetes.

The V and J genes are TRBV5-1 and TRBJ2-1; D is unresolved. The CDR3 contains 11 residues. Germline V gene lookup returns CDR1 SGHRS and CDR2 YFSETQ. V was pared by 4 bases and J by 5 bases, with 4 bases between. CDR3: CASSVDNEQFF. The CDR3 DNA reads as TGCGCCAGCAGCGTGGACAATGAGCAGTTCTTC.

There are a few counts of this clone. CDR3 sequence (DNA): TGTGCCAGCAGCCAAGGCGTGGCAGAGACCCAGTACTTC. Residues: CASSQGVAETQYF. The J gene is TRBJ2-5, the V gene TRBV7-9, with no clear D. Germline V gene lookup returns CDR1 SEHNR and CDR2 FQNEAQ (reference sequence). Trimming cost V 5 bases and J 4 bases, with 11 bases left between them. This CDR3 is built from 13 residues.

This clone has just a few counts. The CDR3 spells CASSPRTSLDEQYF. As DNA, the CDR3 is TGTGCCAGCAGTCCCCGGACTAGCTTAGACGAGCAGTACTTC. The genes are TRBV6-6 and TRBJ2-7; 8 nucleotides match TRBD2. The length of the CDR3 is 14 residues. The germline V gene encodes CDR1 MNHNY and CDR2 SVGAGI (reference sequence). The J segment lost 5 bases and the V segment lost 5 bases, leaving 8 bases of the junction unmatched.

V usage is TRBV7-9 and J usage is TRBJ2-3; 8 bases are shared with TRBD2. CDR1 is SEHNR, CDR2 FQNEAQ, per germline (reference sequence). This CDR3 has 15 amino acids. V trimming: 4 bases; J trimming: 3 bases; junction bases outside the gene matches: 6. The CDR3 sequence is CASSWPGLVTDTQYF. Written as DNA, the CDR3 is TGTGCCAGCAGCTGGCCGGGACTAGTTACAGATACGCAGTATTTT.

The chain couples TRBV28 to TRBJ2-5; 7 nucleotides align to TRBD2. V gave up 6 bases and J gave up 5 bases; unmatched junction bases: 9. Germline values: CDR1 MDHEN, CDR2 SYDVKM. The length of the CDR3 is 14 residues. CDR3 DNA: TGTGCCAGCAGACCGGGAGGTAGGCAGGAGACCCAGTACTTC. Translated, it gives CASRPGGRQETQYF.